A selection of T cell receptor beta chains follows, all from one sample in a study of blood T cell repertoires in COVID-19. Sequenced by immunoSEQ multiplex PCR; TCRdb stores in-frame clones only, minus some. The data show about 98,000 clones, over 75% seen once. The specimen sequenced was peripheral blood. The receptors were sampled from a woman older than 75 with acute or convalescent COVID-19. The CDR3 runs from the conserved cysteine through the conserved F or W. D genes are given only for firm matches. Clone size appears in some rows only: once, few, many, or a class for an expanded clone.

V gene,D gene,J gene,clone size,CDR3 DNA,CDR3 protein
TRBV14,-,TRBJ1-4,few,TGTGCCAGCAGCCAAGGGGCCCTTCAGAATGAAAAACTGTTTTTT,CASSQGALQNEKLFF
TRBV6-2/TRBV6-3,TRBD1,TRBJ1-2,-,TGTGCCAGCAGTCCCGGACAGGGGAGGTCCTATGGCTACACCTTC,CASSPGQGRSYGYTF
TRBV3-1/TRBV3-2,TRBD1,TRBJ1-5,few,TGTGCCAGCAGCCAAGGGACAGGGAGAAGCAATCAGCCCCAGCATTTT,CASSQGTGRSNQPQHF
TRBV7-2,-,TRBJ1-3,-,TGTGCCAGCAGCTTAGAGGGGGTTGGCTCTGGAAACACCATATATTTT,CASSLEGVGSGNTIYF
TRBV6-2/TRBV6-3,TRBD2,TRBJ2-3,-,TGTGCCAGCAGTTGGGAGGGACTAGATACGCAGTATTTT,CASSWEGLDTQYF
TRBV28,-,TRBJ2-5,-,TGTGCCAGCAGACCCGGGGACCAAGAGACCCAGTACTTC,CASRPGDQETQYF
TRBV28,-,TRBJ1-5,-,TGTGCCAGCAGTTTACGGGGGAGGGGCAATCAGCCCCAGCATTTT,CASSLRGRGNQPQHF
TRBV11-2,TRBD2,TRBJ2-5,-,TGTGCCAGCAGCCGACGGGGGGGCGAGCGGGAGACCCAGTACTTC,CASSRRGGERETQYF
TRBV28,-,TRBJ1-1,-,TGTGCCAGCAGTTGGTTCCTCCCCAGGCGGGGGCGCGGGACTGAAGCTTTCTTT,CASSWFLPRRGRGTEAFF
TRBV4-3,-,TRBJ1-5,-,TGCGCCAGCCTCCTAATCACCAATCAGCCCCAGCATTTT,CASLLITNQPQHF
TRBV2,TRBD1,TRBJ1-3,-,TGTGCCAGCAGTGAACCGGGACAGGGGCCTGGAAACACCATATATTTT,CASSEPGQGPGNTIYF
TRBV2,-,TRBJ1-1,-,TGTGCCAGCAGGGGAGGGAGGGGCACTGAAGCTTTCTTT,CASRGGRGTEAFF
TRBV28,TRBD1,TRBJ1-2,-,TGTGCCAGCAGTACCGGGACAGGGAATGGCTACACCTTC,CASSTGTGNGYTF
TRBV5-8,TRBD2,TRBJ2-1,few,TGTGCCAGCACCGAACGCGGGCTAGCGGGGAGCTATGAGCAGTTCTTC,CASTERGLAGSYEQFF
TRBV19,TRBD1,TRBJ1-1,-,TGTGCCAGTCAACAGGGGGCGACTGAAGCTTTCTTT,CASQQGATEAFF
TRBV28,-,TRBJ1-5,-,TGTGCCAGCGAGGCGGCCCATCAGCCCCAGCATTTT,CASEAAHQPQHF
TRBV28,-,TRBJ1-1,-,TGTGCCAGCAGTTTCCGGGGATTGCGGGTCACTGAAGCTTTCTTT,CASSFRGLRVTEAFF
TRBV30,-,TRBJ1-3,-,TGTGCCTGGAATGCGGGCTCTGGAAACACCATATATTTT,CAWNAGSGNTIYF